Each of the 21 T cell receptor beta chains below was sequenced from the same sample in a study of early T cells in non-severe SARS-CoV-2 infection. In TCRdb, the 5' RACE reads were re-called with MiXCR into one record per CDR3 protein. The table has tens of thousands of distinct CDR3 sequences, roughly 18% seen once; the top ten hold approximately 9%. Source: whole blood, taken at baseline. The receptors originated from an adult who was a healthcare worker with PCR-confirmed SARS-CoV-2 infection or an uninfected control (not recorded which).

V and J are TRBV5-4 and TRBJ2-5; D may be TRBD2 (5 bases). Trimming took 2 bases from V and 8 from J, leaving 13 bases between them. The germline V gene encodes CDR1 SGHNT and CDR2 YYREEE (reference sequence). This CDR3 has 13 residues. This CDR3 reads CASSFAIGETQYF. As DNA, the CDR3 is TGTGCCAGCAGCTTCGCGATCGGGGAAACCCAGTACTTC.

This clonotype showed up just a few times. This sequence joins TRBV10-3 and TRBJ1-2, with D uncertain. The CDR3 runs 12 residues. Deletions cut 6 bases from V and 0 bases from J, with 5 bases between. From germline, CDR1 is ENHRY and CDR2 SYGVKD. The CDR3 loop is CAIRNPNYGYTF. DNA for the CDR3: TGTGCCATCAGAAATCCTAACTATGGCTACACCTTC.

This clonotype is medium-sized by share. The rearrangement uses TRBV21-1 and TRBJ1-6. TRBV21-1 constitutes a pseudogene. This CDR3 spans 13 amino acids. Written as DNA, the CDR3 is TGTGCCAGTACACATCGGGGTAATTCACCCCTCCACTTT. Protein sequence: CASTHRGNSPLHF.

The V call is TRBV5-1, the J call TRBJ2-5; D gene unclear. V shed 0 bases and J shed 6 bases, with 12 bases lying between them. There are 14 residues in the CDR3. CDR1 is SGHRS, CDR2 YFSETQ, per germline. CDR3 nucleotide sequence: TGCGCCAGCAGCTTGGACGGCAAGAAGAAGACCCAGTACTTC. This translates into CASSLDGKKKTQYF.

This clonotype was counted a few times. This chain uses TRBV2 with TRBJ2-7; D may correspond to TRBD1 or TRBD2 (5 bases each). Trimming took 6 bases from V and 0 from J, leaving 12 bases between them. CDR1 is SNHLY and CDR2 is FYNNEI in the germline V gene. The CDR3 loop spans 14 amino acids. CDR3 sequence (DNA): TGTGCCAGCAGGAGGGACGCCGCCTCCTACGAGCAGTACTTC. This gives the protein CASRRDAASYEQYF.

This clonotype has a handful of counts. The CDR3 loop is CASSLVGSPGELFF. The CDR3 nucleotides are TGCGCCAGCAGCTTGGTGGGTAGCCCCGGGGAGCTGTTTTTT. J is TRBJ2-2 and V is TRBV5-1; D not resolved. The germline CDR1 and CDR2 sequences are SGHRS and YFSETQ. The CDR3 is 14 amino acids. V was cut by 0 bases and J by 6 bases, with 9 bases left in between. The full variable domain, completed using reference TRBV5-1 and TRBJ2-2, is KAGVTQTPRYLIKTRGQQVTLSCSPISGHRSVSWYQQTPGQGLQFLFEYFSETQRNKGNFPGRFSGRQFSNSRSEMNVSTLELGDSALYLCASSLVGSPGELFFGEGSRLTVL.

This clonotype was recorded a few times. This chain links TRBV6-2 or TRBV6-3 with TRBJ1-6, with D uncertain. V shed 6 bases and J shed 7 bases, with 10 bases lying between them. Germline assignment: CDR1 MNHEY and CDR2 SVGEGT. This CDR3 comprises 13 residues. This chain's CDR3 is CASSHKANSPLHF. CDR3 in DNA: TGTGCCAGCAGCCACAAAGCAAATTCACCCCTCCACTTT.

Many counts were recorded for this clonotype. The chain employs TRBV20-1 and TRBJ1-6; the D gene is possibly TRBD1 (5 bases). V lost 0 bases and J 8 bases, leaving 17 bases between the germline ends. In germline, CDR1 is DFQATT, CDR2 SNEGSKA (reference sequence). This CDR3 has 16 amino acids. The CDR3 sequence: CSAREMGGGAYSPLHF. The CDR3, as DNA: TGCAGTGCTAGAGAAATGGGGGGAGGAGCATATTCACCCCTCCACTTT.

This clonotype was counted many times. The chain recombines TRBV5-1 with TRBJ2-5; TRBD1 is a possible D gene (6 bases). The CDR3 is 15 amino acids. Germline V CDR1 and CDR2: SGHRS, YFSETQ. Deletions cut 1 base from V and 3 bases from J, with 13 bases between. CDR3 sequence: CASSLLGRGEETQYF. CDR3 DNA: TGCGCCAGCAGCTTGTTGGGCAGGGGAGAAGAGACCCAGTACTTC.

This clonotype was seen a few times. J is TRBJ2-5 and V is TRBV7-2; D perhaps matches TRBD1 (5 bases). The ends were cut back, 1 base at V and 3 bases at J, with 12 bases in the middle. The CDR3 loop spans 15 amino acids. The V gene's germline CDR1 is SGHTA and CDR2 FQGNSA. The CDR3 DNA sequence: TGTGCCAGCAGCTTAGGGGGCAGGCCAGAAGAGACCCAGTACTTC. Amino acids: CASSLGGRPEETQYF. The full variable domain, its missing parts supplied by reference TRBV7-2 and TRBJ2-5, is GAGVSQSPSNKVTEKGKDVELRCDPISGHTALYWYRQSLGQGLEFLIYFQGNSAPDKSGLPSDRFSAERTGGSVSTLTIQRTQQEDSAVYLCASSLGGRPEETQYFGPGTRLLVL.

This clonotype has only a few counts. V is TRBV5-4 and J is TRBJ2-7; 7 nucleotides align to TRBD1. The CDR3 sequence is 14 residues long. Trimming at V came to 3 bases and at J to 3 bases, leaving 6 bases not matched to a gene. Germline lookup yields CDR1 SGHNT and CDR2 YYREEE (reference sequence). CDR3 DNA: TGTGCCAGCAGCTCTCCGGGACAGAACTACGAGCAGTACTTC. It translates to CASSSPGQNYEQYF.

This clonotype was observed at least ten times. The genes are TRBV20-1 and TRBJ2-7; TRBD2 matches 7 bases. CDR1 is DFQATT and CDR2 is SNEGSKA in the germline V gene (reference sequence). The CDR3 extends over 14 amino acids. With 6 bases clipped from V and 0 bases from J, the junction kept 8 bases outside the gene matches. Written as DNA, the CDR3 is TGCAGTGCCCGAGCGGGAATGCGCTCCTACGAGCAGTACTTC. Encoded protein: CSARAGMRSYEQYF.

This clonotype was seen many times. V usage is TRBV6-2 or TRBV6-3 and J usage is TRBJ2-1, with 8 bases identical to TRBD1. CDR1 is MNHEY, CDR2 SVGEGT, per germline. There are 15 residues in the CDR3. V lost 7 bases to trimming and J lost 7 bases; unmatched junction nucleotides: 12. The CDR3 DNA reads TGTGCCAGCACCATCCAGGGGGCTTTGGGAAATGAGCAGTTCTTC. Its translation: CASTIQGALGNEQFF.

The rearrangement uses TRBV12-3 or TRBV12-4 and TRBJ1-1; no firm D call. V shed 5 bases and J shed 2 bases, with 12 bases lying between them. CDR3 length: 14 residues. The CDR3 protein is CASSPGTFNTEAFF. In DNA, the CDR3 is TGTGCCAGCAGTCCGGGAACCTTTAACACTGAAGCTTTCTTT.

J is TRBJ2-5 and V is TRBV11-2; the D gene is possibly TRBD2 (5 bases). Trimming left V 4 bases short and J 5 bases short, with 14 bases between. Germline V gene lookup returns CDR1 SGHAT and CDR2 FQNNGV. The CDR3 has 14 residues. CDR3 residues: CASSSPPGLETQYF. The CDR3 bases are TGTGCCAGCAGCTCCCCGCCGGGGTTGGAGACCCAGTACTTC. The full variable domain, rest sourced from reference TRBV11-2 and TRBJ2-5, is EAGVAQSPRYKIIEKRQSVAFWCNPISGHATLYWYQQILGQGPKLLIQFQNNGVVDDSQLPKDRFSAERLKGVDSTLKIQPAKLEDSAVYLCASSSPPGLETQYFGPGTRLLVL.

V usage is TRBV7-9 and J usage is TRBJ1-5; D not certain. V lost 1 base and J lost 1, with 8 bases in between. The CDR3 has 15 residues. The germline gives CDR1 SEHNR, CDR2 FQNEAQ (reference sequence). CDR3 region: CASSLGRESNQPQHF. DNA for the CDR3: TGTGCCAGCAGCTTAGGCCGCGAGAGCAATCAGCCCCAGCATTTT.

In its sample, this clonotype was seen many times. The CDR3 spells CAWSRQGEKTQYF. The CDR3 DNA sequence: TGTGCCTGGAGTCGACAGGGGGAAAAGACCCAGTACTTC. V and J are TRBV30 and TRBJ2-5; 9 bases are a match to TRBD1. The germline V gene has CDR1 GTSNPN and CDR2 SVGIG (reference sequence). J lost 6 bases, V lost 2 bases, and 4 bases had no gene match. The CDR3 covers 13 residues.

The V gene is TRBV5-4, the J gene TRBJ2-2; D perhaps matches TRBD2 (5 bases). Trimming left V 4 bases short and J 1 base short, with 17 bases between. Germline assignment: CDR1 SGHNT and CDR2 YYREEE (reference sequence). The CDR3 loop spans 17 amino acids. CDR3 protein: CASSRTRTLMNTGELFF. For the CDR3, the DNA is TGTGCCAGCAGCCGAACCCGGACTCTCATGAACACCGGGGAGCTGTTTTTT.

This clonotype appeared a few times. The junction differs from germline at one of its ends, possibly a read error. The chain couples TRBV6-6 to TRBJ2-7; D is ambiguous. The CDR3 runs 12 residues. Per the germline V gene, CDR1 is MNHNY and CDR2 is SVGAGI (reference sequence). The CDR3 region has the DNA TGTCCCAGCAGTTCGCAAACCTACGAGCAGTACTTC. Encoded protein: CPSSSQTYEQYF.

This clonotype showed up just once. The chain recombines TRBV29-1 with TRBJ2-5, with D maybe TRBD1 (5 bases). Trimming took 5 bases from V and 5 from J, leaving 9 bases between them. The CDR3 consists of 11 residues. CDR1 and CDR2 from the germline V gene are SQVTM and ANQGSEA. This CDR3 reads CSVRTSETQYF. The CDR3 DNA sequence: TGCAGCGTTCGGACATCCGAGACCCAGTACTTC. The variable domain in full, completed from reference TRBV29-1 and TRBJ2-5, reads SAVISQKPSRDICQRGTSLTIQCQVDSQVTMMFWYRQQPGQSLTLIATANQGSEATYESGFVIDKFPISRPNLTFSTLTVSNMSPEDSSIYLCSVRTSETQYFGPGTRLLVL.

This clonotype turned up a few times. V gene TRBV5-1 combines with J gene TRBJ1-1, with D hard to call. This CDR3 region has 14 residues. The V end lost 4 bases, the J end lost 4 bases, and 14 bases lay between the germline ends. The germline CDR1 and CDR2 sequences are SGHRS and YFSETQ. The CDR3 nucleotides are TGCGCCAGCAGCAAACAGACGATGAGCACTGAAGCTTTCTTT. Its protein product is CASSKQTMSTEAFF.